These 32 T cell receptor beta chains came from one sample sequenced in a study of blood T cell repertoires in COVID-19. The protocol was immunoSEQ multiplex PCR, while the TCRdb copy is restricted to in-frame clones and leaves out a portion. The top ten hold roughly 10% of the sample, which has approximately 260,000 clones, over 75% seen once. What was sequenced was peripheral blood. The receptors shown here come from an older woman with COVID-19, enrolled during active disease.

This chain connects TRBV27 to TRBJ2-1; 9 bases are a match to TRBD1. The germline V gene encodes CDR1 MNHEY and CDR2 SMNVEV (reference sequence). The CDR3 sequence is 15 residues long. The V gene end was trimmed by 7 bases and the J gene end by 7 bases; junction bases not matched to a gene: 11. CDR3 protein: CASTASGTGKNEQFF. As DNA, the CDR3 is TGTGCCAGCACCGCCTCCGGGACAGGGAAAAATGAGCAGTTCTTC.

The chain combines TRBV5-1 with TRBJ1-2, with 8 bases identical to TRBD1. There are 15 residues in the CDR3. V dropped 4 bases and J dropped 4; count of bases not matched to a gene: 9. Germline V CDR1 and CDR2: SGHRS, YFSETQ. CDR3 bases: TGCGCCAGCAGCCCGAGACAGGGGTCGGCCTATGGCTACACCTTC. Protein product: CASSPRQGSAYGYTF.

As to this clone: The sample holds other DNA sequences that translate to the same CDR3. The CDR3 DNA is TGTGCCAGCAGTGAACAGGGAGATACTGAAGCTTTCTTT. Its translation: CASSEQGDTEAFF. This sequence joins TRBV6-4 and TRBJ1-1; perhaps TRBD1 as D (6 bases). Germline assignment: CDR1 MRHNA and CDR2 SNTAGT. Trimming shortened V by 3 bases and J by 5 bases, and 10 bases separated the two germline ends. The CDR3 length is 13 residues.

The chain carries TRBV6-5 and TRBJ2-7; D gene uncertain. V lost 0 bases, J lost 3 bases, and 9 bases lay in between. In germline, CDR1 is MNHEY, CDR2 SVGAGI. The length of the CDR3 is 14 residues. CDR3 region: CASSYSSSVYEQYF. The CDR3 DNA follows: TGTGCCAGCAGTTACTCGTCTTCTGTCTACGAGCAGTACTTC.

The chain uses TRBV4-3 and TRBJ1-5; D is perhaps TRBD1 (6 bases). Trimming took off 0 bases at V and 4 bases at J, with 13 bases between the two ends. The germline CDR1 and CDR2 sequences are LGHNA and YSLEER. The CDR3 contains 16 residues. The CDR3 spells CASSQDWQGLNQPQHF. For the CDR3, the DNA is TGCGCCAGCAGCCAAGATTGGCAGGGGCTAAATCAGCCCCAGCATTTT.

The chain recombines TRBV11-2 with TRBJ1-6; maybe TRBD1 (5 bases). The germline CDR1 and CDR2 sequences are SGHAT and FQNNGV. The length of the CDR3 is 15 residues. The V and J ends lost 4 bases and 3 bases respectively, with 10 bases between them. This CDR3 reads CASSSQGFYNSPLHF. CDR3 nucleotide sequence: TGTGCCAGCAGCTCCCAGGGATTCTATAATTCACCCCTCCACTTT.

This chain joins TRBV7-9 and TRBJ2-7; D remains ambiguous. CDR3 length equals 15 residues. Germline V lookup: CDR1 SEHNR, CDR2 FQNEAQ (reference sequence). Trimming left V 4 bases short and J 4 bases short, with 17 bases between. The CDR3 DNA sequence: TGTGCCAGCAGCTCCGGCATAGATACGAGGTACGAGCAGTACTTC. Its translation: CASSSGIDTRYEQYF.

CDR3 sequence reads: CASSRGFGAFF. CDR3 DNA: TGTGCCAGCAGTCGAGGGTTTGGAGCTTTCTTT. The J gene is TRBJ1-1, the V gene TRBV6-5; no clear D gene. V was trimmed by 5 bases and J by 10 bases, leaving 11 bases between them. The V gene's germline CDR1 is MNHEY and CDR2 SVGAGI. The CDR3 spans 11 residues.

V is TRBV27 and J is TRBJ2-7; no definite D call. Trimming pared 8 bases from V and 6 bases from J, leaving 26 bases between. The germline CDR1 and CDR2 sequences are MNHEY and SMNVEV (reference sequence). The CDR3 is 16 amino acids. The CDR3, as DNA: TGTGCCAGCTACGCTAGGAGCCCACTCCTTCCCGGCGAGCAGTACTTC. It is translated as CASYARSPLLPGEQYF.

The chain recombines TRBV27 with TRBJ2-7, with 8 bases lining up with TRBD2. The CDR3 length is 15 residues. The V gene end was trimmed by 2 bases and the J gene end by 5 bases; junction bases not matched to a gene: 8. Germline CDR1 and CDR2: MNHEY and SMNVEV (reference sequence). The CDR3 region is CASSLIGTSKDEQYF. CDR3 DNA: TGTGCCAGCAGTTTAATTGGGACTAGTAAAGACGAGCAGTACTTC.

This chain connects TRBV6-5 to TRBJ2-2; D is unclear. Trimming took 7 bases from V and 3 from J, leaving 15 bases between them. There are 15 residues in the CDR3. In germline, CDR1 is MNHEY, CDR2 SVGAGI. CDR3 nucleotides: TGTGCCAGCACCTTCCACAGAGCTGACACCGGGGAGCTGTTTTTT. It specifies CASTFHRADTGELFF.

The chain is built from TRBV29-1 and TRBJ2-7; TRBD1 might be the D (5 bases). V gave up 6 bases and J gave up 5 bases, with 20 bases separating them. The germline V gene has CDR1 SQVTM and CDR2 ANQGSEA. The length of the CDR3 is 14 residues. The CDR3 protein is CSVQEKGSFNEQYF. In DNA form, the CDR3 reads TGCAGCGTCCAAGAGAAGGGGTCCTTTAACGAGCAGTACTTC.

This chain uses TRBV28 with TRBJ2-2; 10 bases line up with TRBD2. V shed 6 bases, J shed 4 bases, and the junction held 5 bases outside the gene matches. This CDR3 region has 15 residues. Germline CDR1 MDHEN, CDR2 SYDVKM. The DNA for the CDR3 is TGTGCCAGCAGATTAGCGGGAGGAGGCACCGGGGAGCTGTTTTTT. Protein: CASRLAGGGTGELFF.

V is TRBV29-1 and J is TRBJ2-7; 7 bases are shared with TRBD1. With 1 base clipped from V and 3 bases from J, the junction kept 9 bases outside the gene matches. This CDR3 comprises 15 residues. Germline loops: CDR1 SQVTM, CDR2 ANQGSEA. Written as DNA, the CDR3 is TGCAGCGTTGAAGCGACAGGGAGAAATGTCTACGAGCAGTACTTC. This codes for CSVEATGRNVYEQYF.

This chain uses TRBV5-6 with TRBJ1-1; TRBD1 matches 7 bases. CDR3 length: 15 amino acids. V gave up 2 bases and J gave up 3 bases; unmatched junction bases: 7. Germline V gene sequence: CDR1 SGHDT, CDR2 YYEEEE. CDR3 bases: TGTGCCAGCAGCTTTATAGGGGGCGGGCACACTGAAGCTTTCTTT. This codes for CASSFIGGGHTEAFF.

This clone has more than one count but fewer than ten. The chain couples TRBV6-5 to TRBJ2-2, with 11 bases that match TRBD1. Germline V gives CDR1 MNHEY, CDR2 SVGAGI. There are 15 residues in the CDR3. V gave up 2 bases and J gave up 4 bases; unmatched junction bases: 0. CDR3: CASSYGTGGTGELFF. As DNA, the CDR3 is TGTGCCAGCAGTTACGGGACAGGGGGCACCGGGGAGCTGTTTTTT.

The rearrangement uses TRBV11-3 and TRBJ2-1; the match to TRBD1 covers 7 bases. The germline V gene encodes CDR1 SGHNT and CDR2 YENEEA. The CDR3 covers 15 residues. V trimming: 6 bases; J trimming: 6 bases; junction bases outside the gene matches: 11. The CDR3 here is CASRSPGTAINEQFF. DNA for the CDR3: TGTGCCAGCAGATCCCCCGGGACAGCCATCAATGAGCAGTTCTTC.

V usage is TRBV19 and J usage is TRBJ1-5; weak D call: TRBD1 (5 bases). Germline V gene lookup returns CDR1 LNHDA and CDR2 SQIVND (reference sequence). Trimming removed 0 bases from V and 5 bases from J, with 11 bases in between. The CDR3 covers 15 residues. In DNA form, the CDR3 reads TGTGCCAGTAGTATAGATAGCCAGGGTCATCAGCCCCAGCATTTT. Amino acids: CASSIDSQGHQPQHF.

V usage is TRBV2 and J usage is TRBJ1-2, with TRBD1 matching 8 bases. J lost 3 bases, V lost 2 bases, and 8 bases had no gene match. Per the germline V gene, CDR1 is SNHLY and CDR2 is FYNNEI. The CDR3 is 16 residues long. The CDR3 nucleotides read TGTGCCAGCAGTGAAAACGCAGGGGGCGTTTACTATGGCTACACCTTC. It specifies CASSENAGGVYYGYTF. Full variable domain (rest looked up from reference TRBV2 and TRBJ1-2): EPEVTQTPSHQVTQMGQEVILRCVPISNHLYFYWYRQILGQKVEFLVSFYNNEISEKSEIFDDQFSVERPDGSNFTLKIRSTKLEDSAMYFCASSENAGGVYYGYTFGSGTRLTVV.

CDR3 sequence reads: CASSSAVLSSYNEQFF. The CDR3 region has the DNA TGTGCCAGCAGTTCAGCGGTTCTCAGCTCCTACAATGAGCAGTTCTTC. The rearrangement links TRBV28 to TRBJ2-1; a possible D gene is TRBD2 (5 bases). The CDR3 is 16 amino acids. Germline assignment: CDR1 MDHEN and CDR2 SYDVKM. Trimming took off 4 bases at V and 0 bases at J, with 13 bases between the two ends.

The CDR3 region is CASSQFPPGTNTLMSNQPQHF. In DNA, the CDR3 is TGTGCCAGCTCACAGTTCCCTCCTGGGACAAATACCCTTATGAGCAATCAGCCCCAGCATTTT. The chain carries TRBV18 and TRBJ1-5, with a possible D match to TRBD1 (6 bases). V was trimmed by 4 bases and J by 1 base, leaving 29 bases between them. The CDR3 has 21 amino acids. Germline V gene sequence: CDR1 KGHSH, CDR2 LQKENI.

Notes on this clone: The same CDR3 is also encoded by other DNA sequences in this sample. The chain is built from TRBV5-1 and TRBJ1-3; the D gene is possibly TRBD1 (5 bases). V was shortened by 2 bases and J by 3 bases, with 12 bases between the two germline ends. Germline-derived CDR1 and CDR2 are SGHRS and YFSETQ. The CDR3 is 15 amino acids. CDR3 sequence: CASSLALGVGNTIYF. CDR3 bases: TGCGCCAGCAGCTTAGCGTTAGGGGTTGGAAACACCATATATTTT. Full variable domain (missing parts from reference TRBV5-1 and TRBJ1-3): KAGVTQTPRYLIKTRGQQVTLSCSPISGHRSVSWYQQTPGQGLQFLFEYFSETQRNKGNFPGRFSGRQFSNSRSEMNVSTLELGDSALYLCASSLALGVGNTIYFGEGSWLTVV.

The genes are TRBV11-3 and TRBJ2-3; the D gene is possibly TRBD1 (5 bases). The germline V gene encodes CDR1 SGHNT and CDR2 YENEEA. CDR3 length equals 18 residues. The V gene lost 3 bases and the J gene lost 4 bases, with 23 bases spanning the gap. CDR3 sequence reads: CASSFLLRVYPRADTQYF. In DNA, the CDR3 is TGTGCCAGCAGCTTCCTTCTCAGGGTCTATCCGCGCGCAGATACGCAGTATTTT.

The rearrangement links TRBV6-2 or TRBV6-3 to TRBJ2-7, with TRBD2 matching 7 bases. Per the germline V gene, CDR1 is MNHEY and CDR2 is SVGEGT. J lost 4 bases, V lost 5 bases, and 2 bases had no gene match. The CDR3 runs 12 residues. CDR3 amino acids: CASSLGGYEQYF. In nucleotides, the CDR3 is TGTGCCAGCAGTCTCGGGGGGTACGAGCAGTACTTC.

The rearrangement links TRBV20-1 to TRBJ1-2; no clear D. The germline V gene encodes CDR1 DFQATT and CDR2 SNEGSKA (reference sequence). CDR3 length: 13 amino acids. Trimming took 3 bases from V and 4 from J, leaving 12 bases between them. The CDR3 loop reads CSASSGDGYGYTF. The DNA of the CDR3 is TGCAGTGCTAGTTCCGGGGATGGCTATGGCTACACCTTC.

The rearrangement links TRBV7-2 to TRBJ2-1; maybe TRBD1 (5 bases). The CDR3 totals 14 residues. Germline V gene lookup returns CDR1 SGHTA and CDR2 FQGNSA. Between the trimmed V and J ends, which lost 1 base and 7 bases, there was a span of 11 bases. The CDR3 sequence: CASSLEGSVNEQFF. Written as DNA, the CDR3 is TGTGCCAGCAGCTTAGAGGGGTCGGTGAATGAGCAGTTCTTC.

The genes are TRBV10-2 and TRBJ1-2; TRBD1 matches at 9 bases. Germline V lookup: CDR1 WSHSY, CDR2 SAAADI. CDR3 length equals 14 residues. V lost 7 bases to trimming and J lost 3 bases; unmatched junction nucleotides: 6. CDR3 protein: CASTQQGAHYGYTF. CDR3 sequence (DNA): TGCGCCAGCACCCAACAGGGGGCCCACTATGGCTACACCTTC.

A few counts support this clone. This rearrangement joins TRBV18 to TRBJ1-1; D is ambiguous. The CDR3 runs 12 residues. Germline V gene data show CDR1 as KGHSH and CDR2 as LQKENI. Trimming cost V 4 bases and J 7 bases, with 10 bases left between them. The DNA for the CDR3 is TGTGCCAGCTCACAAAGGGAGTTTGAAGCTTTCTTT. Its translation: CASSQREFEAFF.

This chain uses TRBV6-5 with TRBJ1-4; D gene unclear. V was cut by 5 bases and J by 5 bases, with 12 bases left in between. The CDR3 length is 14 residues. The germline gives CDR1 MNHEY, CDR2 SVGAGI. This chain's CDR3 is CASSHEGRNEKLFF. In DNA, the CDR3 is TGTGCCAGCAGTCACGAGGGCAGGAATGAAAAACTGTTTTTT.

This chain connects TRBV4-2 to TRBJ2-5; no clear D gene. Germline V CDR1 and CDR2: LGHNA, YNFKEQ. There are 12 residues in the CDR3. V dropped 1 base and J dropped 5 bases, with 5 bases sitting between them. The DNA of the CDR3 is TGTGCCAGCAGCCAAGGCCAGGAGACCCAGTACTTC. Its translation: CASSQGQETQYF.

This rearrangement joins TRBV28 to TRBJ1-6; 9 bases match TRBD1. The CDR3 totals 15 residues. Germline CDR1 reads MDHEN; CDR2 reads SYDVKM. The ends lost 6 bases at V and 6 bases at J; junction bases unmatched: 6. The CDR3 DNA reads TGTGCCAGCAGGTTGGGGACAGGGAGTAATTCACCCCTCCACTTT. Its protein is CASRLGTGSNSPLHF. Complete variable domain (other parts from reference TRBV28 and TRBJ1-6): DVKVTQSSRYLVKRTGEKVFLECVQDMDHENMFWYRQDPGLGLRLIYFSYDVKMKEKGDIPEGYSVSREKKERFSLILESASTNQTSMYLCASRLGTGSNSPLHFGNGTRLTVT.

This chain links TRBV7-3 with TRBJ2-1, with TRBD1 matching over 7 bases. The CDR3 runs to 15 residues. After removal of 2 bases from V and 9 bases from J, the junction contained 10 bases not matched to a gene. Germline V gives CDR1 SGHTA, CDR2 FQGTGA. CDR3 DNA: TGTGCCAGCAGCTTACAACCACAGGGGCGTAGTGAGCAGTTCTTC. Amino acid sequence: CASSLQPQGRSEQFF. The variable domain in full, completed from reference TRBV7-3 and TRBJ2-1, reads GAGVSQTPSNKVTEKGKYVELRCDPISGHTALYWYRQSLGQGPEFLIYFQGTGAADDSGLPNDRFFAVRPEGSVSTLKIQRTERGDSAVYLCASSLQPQGRSEQFFGPGTRLTVL.